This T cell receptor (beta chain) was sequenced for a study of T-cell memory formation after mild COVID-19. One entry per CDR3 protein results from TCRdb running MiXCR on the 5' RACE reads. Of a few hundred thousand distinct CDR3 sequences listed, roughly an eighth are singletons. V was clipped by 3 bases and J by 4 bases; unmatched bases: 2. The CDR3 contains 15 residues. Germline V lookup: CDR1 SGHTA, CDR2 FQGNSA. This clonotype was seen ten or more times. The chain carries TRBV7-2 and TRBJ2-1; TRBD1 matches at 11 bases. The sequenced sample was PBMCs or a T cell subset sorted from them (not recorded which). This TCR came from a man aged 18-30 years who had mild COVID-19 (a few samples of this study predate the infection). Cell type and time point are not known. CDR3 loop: CASSLGQGGYNEQFF. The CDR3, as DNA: TGTGCCAGCAGCTTGGGACAGGGGGGTTACAATGAGCAGTTCTTC.